This paragraph reports one TCR beta chain. Under the authors' procedure: Cell counts per sample came from amplifying reference gene primers. Assay: immunoSEQ multiplex PCR; the TCRdb copy retains only in-frame clones and omits some. V and J calls and clone size are as listed in that table; D and trimming were resolved from the DNA. In the table there are around 95,000 clones, roughly nine tenths of which are singletons. The record originates from a study of blood T cell repertoires in COVID-19. Looking at the study overall: Specimens from acute and convalescent COVID-19 originated in the United States, Italy and Spain. PBMCs, B-cell-depleted T cells, or T cells were the source of the cDNA or gDNA that made up the material.

The CDR3 is 18 amino acids. Sample: peripheral blood. V is TRBV21-1 and J is TRBJ2-5; TRBD2 is taken as the D call from the table, unchecked against the DNA. TRBV21-1 is designated a pseudogene. The receptor's source is a middle-aged man with active COVID-19. The CDR3, as DNA: TGTGCCAGCACCCATGAGAGGAAGCGGGAGGAGGGACAAGAGACCCAGTACTTC. Translation: CASTHERKREEGQETQYF.